This entry lists 3 T cell receptor beta chains sequenced from one sample in a study of human T cells and chemical hapten exposure. TCRdb used MiXCR to reprocess the RACE reads, holding one entry per CDR3 protein. The sample lists around 69,000 distinct CDR3 sequences, 9.8% occurring once. Stated time point: patch test 1, 2 weeks after DPC sensitization. Treatment meaning: therapeutic diphenylcyclopropenone sensitization with weekly scalp DPC. The sequences come from whole blood, collected in connection with sensitization to the hapten diphenylcyclopropenone (DPC). Every receptor here comes from a woman aged 40 to 50 with alopecia areata. Some clones in this sample may be carry-over from other donors' samples.

This clonotype appeared many times. The chain links TRBV12-3 or TRBV12-4 to TRBJ2-1, with D unresolved. The CDR3 has 12 residues. The germline V and J ends were trimmed by 5 bases and 12 bases, with 14 bases remaining between them. As DNA, the CDR3 is TGTGCCAGCAGTCAGACCCTATCTCGGCAGTTCTTC. Protein product: CASSQTLSRQFF.

The gene calls are TRBV9 and TRBJ2-7; 9 positions match TRBD2. Losses at the gene ends were 4 bases for V and 3 bases for J; bases not matched to a gene: 8. The CDR3 covers 15 residues. Germline CDR1 is SGDLS and CDR2 is YYNGEE. CDR3 sequence (DNA): TGTGCCAGCAGCCCTCCGCTAGCGGGGTACTACGAGCAGTACTTC. Its translation: CASSPPLAGYYEQYF.

This clonotype was observed many times. The chain links TRBV27 to TRBJ2-7; perhaps TRBD1 as D (5 bases). V was cut by 8 bases and J by 4 bases, with 24 bases left in between. The CDR3 has 16 residues. Germline V gene sequence: CDR1 MNHEY, CDR2 SMNVEV (reference sequence). The CDR3 sequence: CASFRRAGLSVYEQYF. CDR3 in DNA: TGTGCCAGCTTTAGAAGAGCAGGGCTCTCCGTATACGAGCAGTACTTC.